This is a list of T cell receptor beta chains from one sample in a study of shared clonotypes between healthy human individuals. Clones were sequenced by immunoSEQ multiplex PCR, and TCRdb holds only the in-frame ones, with some missing. The sample includes just over 2,000,000 clones, about 95% of them seen just once. Material: naive CD8+ T cells sorted from blood. The receptors shown here come from a man younger than 35 in good health. The CDR3 runs from the conserved cysteine through the conserved F or W. D genes are given only for firm matches. The size entry is marked missing in some rows and otherwise reads once, few, many or a size class.

D,size,V,J,DNA,CDR3
-,-,TRBV4-1,TRBJ1-2,TGCGCCAGCAGCCAAGTTGGGACACCCTATGGCTACACCTTC,CASSQVGTPYGYTF
TRBD2,-,TRBV10-2,TRBJ2-1,TGCGCCAGCAGTGATGGACTAGCCATCAATGAGCAGTTCTTC,CASSDGLAINEQFF
-,once,TRBV5-1,TRBJ1-4,TGCGCCAGCAGCGATGAAGGACACAAACTGCTTTTT,CASSDEGHKLLF
TRBD2,once,TRBV7-8,TRBJ2-1,TGTGCCAGCAGCTCCTCAGCGGGAGCCTACAATGAGCAGTTCTTC,CASSSSAGAYNEQFF
TRBD2,-,TRBV29-1,TRBJ2-1,TGCAGCGTTAAGACGACTAGCGGTCGCAATGAGCAGTTCTTC,CSVKTTSGRNEQFF
-,-,TRBV7-2,TRBJ2-2,TGTGCCAGCAGCAGACAGAACACCGGAGAGCTGTTTTTT,CASSRQNTGELFF
-,-,TRBV12-5,TRBJ1-1,TGTGCTAGTGGCTCGATAGGCAGACGGAAAAAGAACACTGAAGCTTTCTTT,CASGSIGRRKKNTEAFF
-,-,TRBV19,TRBJ2-1,TGTGCCAGTAGTACCCTCGGGGAGCAGTTCTTC,CASSTLGEQFF
-,-,TRBV4-3,TRBJ2-5,TGCGCCAGCAGCCAAGGTGTCACGTTACAAGAGACCCAGTACTTC,CASSQGVTLQETQYF
-,-,TRBV13,TRBJ2-3,TGTGCCAGCAGCCCGGGGTTTACAGATACGCAGTATTTT,CASSPGFTDTQYF
-,-,TRBV7-2,TRBJ1-6,TGTGCCAGCAGCCCTACCGGGGCATGGTCCTATAATTCACCCCTCCACTTT,CASSPTGAWSYNSPLHF
-,-,TRBV2,TRBJ2-7,TGTGCCAGCAGTGAAACAGGGACGGAGGACGAGCAGTACTTC,CASSETGTEDEQYF
-,-,TRBV7-9,TRBJ2-7,TGTGCCAGCAGCTTAGTTCCGGGGGCTGGCGAGCAGTACTTC,CASSLVPGAGEQYF
-,-,TRBV9,TRBJ2-7,TGTGCCAGCAGCGTAGCTACAGGGAACTACGAGCAGTACTTC,CASSVATGNYEQYF
-,once,TRBV30,TRBJ1-2,TGTGCCTGGAGTGTCTGGCCGGTCGTGGGTAGAAACTATGGCTACACCTTC,CAWSVWPVVGRNYGYTF
TRBD2,-,TRBV6-5,TRBJ2-7,TGTGCCAGCAGTTCGGGGGAGGGTTTGGACGAGCAGTACTTC,CASSSGEGLDEQYF
TRBD1,-,TRBV29-1,TRBJ2-1,TGCAGCGTTGAAGATCTGGACAGGGTGGATTACAATGAGCAGTTCTTC,CSVEDLDRVDYNEQFF
TRBD1,-,TRBV27,TRBJ1-2,TGTGCCAGCAGTTTAACAGGGGCTTATGGCTACACCTTC,CASSLTGAYGYTF
TRBD1,once,TRBV6-6,TRBJ2-7,TGTGCCGAGACAGGGATAGGGTACGAGCAGTACTTC,CAETGIGYEQYF
TRBD2,-,TRBV5-1,TRBJ2-1,TGCGCCAGCAGCTCCAGCGGGGGGCCGCTGAATGAGCAGTTCTTC,CASSSSGGPLNEQFF
-,-,TRBV4-3,TRBJ2-1,TGCGCCAGCAGCCAAGGGGACGGCAATGAGCAGTTCTTC,CASSQGDGNEQFF
TRBD2,-,TRBV7-9,TRBJ2-3,TGTGCCAGCAGCGCAAAACTAGCGGGGAGCACAGATACGCAGTATTTT,CASSAKLAGSTDTQYF
-,-,TRBV18,TRBJ2-1,TGTGCCAGCTCACCAGGCAGCTACAATGAGCAGTTCTTC,CASSPGSYNEQFF
TRBD2,-,TRBV10-3,TRBJ2-1,TGTGCCATCAGTTATGAGGGACTAGCGGGGCCCAATGAGCAGTTCTTC,CAISYEGLAGPNEQFF
-,-,TRBV6-5,TRBJ2-7,TGTGCCAGCAGTTACTCGATAGGACAGTCGTCCTACGAGCAGTACTTC,CASSYSIGQSSYEQYF
-,-,TRBV29-1,TRBJ2-1,TGCAGCCTATCCAGCAATTACAATGAGCAGTTCTTC,CSLSSNYNEQFF
TRBD2,-,TRBV5-6,TRBJ2-5,TGTGCCAGCAGCTTTATAGCGGGGGGGCATCAAGAGACCCAGTACTTC,CASSFIAGGHQETQYF
-,-,TRBV7-8,TRBJ1-1,TGTGCCAGCAGCTTAGTAACGGGTACTGAAGCTTTCTTT,CASSLVTGTEAFF
-,-,TRBV5-1,TRBJ2-7,TGCGCCAGCAGCTTGGAACGGGGGACCCCCTACGAGCAGTACTTC,CASSLERGTPYEQYF
-,-,TRBV7-9,TRBJ1-2,TGTGCCAGCAGCTTAGGCGCCGGAGTCAACTATGGCTACACCTTC,CASSLGAGVNYGYTF
-,-,TRBV6-6,TRBJ2-7,TGTGCCAGCAGTTACCTTGACAGGTCGGACGAGCAGTACTTC,CASSYLDRSDEQYF
-,-,TRBV27,TRBJ1-1,TGTGCCAGCAGCCCTCTGGGAGAGAACACTGAAGCTTTCTTT,CASSPLGENTEAFF
-,-,TRBV4-1,TRBJ2-7,TGCGCCAGCAGCCAAGATCCAGGGGAGGGTGGGAACGAGCAGTACTTC,CASSQDPGEGGNEQYF
TRBD1,-,TRBV7-9,TRBJ1-1,TGTGCCAGCAGCTACACAGGGGTCCCTGAAGCTTTCTTT,CASSYTGVPEAFF
TRBD1,-,TRBV7-9,TRBJ2-5,TGTGCCAGCAGCCTTCTACAGGGGGCTGAGACCCAGTACTTC,CASSLLQGAETQYF
-,-,TRBV5-6,TRBJ1-4,TGTGCCAGCAGCTTGGCTGAGGAAAAACTGTTTTTT,CASSLAEEKLFF
TRBD2,-,TRBV28,TRBJ2-1,TGTGCCAGCACCCTCCGCGGGACTAGCGCTGACAATGAGCAGTTCTTC,CASTLRGTSADNEQFF
-,-,TRBV28,TRBJ1-1,TGTGCCAGCAGTTTATTGAGGGGCCTGAACACTGAAGCTTTCTTT,CASSLLRGLNTEAFF
TRBD1,-,TRBV4-1,TRBJ2-7,TGCGCCAGCAGCCATACAGGGGAAGAGCAGTACTTC,CASSHTGEEQYF
TRBD2,-,TRBV11-2,TRBJ2-3,TGTGCCAGCAGCTTACCAGCGGGGAGCACAGATACGCAGTATTTT,CASSLPAGSTDTQYF
-,-,TRBV19,TRBJ2-7,TGTGCCAGTAGGCTGCAGCCCGAGGGTGGGGAGCAGTACTTC,CASRLQPEGGEQYF
TRBD1,-,TRBV7-2,TRBJ2-7,TGTGCCAGCAGCTGGAAGGGACAGGGGTCCTCCTACGAGCAGTACTTC,CASSWKGQGSSYEQYF
-,-,TRBV7-9,TRBJ2-3,TGTGCCAGCTCGGGTTGGGGTGGGACAGATACGCAGTATTTT,CASSGWGGTDTQYF
-,once,TRBV11-2,TRBJ2-3,TGTGCCAGCAGCTTAACCCAGACCGGGATCACAGATACGCAGTATTTT,CASSLTQTGITDTQYF
-,-,TRBV7-9,TRBJ1-6,TGTGCCAGCAGCTTTCGACCCGGGACGGATAATTCACCCCTCCACTTT,CASSFRPGTDNSPLHF
-,-,TRBV14,TRBJ2-1,TGTGCCAGCAGCCAATACGCGGGATCAGTGAATGAGCAGTTCTTC,CASSQYAGSVNEQFF
-,-,TRBV27,TRBJ2-6,TGTGCCAGCAGTTTCACAGGGACCTCTGGGGCCAACGTCCTGACTTTC,CASSFTGTSGANVLTF
-,-,TRBV6-6,TRBJ1-5,TGTGCCAGCACCCAAGGGGACATTGCAAATCAGCCCCAGCATTTT,CASTQGDIANQPQHF
-,-,TRBV27,TRBJ1-1,TGTGCCAGCAGTTGGGGGCTGAACACTGAAGCTTTCTTT,CASSWGLNTEAFF
-,few,TRBV27,TRBJ1-6,TGTGCCAGCAGTTCTCCCCGAGTTAATTCACCCCTCCACTTT,CASSSPRVNSPLHF
-,-,TRBV30,TRBJ2-5,TGTGCCTGGAGTGTACTAGAGACCCAGTACTTC,CAWSVLETQYF
-,-,TRBV27,TRBJ1-1,TGTGCCAGCAGTTTATCGCCTCTCGTGGTGTCTGAAGCTTTCTTT,CASSLSPLVVSEAFF
-,-,TRBV6-4,TRBJ2-1,TGTGCCAGCACCTTGTCTGGACCGACTCCACCATACAATGAGCAGTTCTTC,CASTLSGPTPPYNEQFF
TRBD1,-,TRBV27,TRBJ1-1,TGTGCCAGCAGCGGACAGGGAGGAACTGAAGCTTTCTTT,CASSGQGGTEAFF
-,-,TRBV28,TRBJ1-5,TGTGCCAGCAGTTTAAGGGGCTCTGGTCAGCCCCAGCATTTT,CASSLRGSGQPQHF
-,-,TRBV6-5,TRBJ1-6,TGTGCCAGCAATAAACAAGGTTCACCCCTCCACTTT,CASNKQGSPLHF
TRBD2,-,TRBV25-1,TRBJ2-7,TGTGCCAGCAGTGGGGTGGGACTAGCTGGAAGAAACTACGAGCAGTACTTC,CASSGVGLAGRNYEQYF
-,-,TRBV4-1,TRBJ1-5,TGCGCCAGCAGCCAAGGTGAGGCTACGGGGCGCAATCAGCCCCAGCATTTT,CASSQGEATGRNQPQHF
TRBD1,-,TRBV7-9,TRBJ2-7,TGTGCCAGCAGCTTCAGGGACAGCCCCTACGAGCAGTACTTC,CASSFRDSPYEQYF